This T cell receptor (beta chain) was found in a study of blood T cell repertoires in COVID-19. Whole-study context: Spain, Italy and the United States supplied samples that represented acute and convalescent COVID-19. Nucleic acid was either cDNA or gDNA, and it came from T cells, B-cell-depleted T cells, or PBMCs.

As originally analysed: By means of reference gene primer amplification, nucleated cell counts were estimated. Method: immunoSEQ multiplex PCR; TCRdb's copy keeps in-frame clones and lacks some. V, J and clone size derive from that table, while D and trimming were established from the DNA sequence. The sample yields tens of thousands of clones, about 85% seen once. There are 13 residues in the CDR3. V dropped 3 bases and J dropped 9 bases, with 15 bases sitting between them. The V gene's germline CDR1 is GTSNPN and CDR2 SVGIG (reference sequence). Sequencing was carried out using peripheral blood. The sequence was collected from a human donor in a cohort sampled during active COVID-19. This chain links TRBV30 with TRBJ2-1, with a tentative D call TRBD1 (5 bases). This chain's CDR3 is CAWSAGDGAEQFF. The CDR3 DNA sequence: TGTGCCTGGAGCGCCGGTGATGGGGCTGAGCAGTTCTTC.